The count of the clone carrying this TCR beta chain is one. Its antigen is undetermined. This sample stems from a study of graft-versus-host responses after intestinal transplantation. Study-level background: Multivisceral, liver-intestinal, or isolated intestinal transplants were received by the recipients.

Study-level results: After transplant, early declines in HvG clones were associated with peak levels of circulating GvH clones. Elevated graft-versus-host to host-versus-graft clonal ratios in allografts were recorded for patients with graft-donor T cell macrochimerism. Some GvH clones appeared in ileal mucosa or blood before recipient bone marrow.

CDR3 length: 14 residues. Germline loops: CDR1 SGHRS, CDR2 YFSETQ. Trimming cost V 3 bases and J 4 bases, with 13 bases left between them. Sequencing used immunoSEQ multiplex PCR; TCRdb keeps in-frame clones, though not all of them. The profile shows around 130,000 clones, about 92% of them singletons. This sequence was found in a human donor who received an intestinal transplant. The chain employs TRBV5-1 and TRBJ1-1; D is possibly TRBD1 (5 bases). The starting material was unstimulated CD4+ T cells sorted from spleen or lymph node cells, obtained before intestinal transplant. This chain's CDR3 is CASSSSGAGTEAFF. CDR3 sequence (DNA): TGCGCCAGCAGCTCCTCCGGGGCCGGCACTGAAGCTTTCTTT.